Detailed here is one T cell receptor (beta chain). TCRdb's table, derived via immunoSEQ multiplex PCR, lists solely in-frame clones and lacks some. The table shows about 300,000 clones, with about nine tenths occurring only once. V lost 0 bases to trimming and J lost 0 bases; unmatched junction nucleotides: 3. CDR1 SGHNT and CDR2 YYREEE come from the germline V gene (reference sequence). The CDR3 spans 17 residues. The data originate from a study of blood T cell repertoires in COVID-19. The chain is built from TRBV5-4 and TRBJ1-6, with 7 bases lining up with TRBD1. The specimen was peripheral blood. The TCR was taken from a woman aged 45-65 years with COVID-19, enrolled during active disease. The chain's CDR3 is CASSLAGGSSYNSPLHF. CDR3 coding DNA: TGTGCCAGCAGCTTGGCAGGGGGGAGCTCCTATAATTCACCCCTCCACTTT.